This T cell receptor (beta chain) was captured by sequencing in a study of blood T cell repertoires in COVID-19. Only in-frame clones appear in the TCRdb table, and some are missing; sequencing was by immunoSEQ multiplex PCR. The table lists around 200,000 clones, 90% of them singletons. This clone was seen more than once but under ten times. Germline CDR1 is SGDLS and CDR2 is YYNGEE. V was trimmed by 4 bases and J by 7 bases, leaving 14 bases between them. The CDR3 loop spans 13 amino acids. The receptor comes from a man in his fifties with acute or convalescent COVID-19. The chain combines TRBV9 with TRBJ1-2; D is ambiguous. Sequenced: peripheral blood. The CDR3, as DNA: TGTGCCAGCAGCCCAGGCCACGCAGGTGGCTACACCTTC. As protein: CASSPGHAGGYTF.